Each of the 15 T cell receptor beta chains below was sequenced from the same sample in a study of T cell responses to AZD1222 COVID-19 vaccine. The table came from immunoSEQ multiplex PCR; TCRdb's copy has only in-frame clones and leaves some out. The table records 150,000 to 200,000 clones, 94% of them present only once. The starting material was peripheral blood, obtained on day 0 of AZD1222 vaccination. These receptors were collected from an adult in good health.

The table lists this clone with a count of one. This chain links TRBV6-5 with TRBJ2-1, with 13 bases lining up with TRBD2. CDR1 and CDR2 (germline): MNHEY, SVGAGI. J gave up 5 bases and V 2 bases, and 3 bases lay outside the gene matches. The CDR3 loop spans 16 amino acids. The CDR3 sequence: CASSYTGLAGHNEQFF. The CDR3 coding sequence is TGTGCCAGCAGTTACACGGGACTAGCGGGACACAATGAGCAGTTCTTC.

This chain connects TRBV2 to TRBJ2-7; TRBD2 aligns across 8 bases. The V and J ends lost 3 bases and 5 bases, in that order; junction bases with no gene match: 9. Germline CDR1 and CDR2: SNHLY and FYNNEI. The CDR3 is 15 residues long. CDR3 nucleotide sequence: TGTGCCAGCAGTGATCATGGGAGCGGGAGCAACGAGCAGTACTTC. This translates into CASSDHGSGSNEQYF. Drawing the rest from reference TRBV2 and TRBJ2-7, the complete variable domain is EPEVTQTPSHQVTQMGQEVILRCVPISNHLYFYWYRQILGQKVEFLVSFYNNEISEKSEIFDDQFSVERPDGSNFTLKIRSTKLEDSAMYFCASSDHGSGSNEQYFGPGTRLTVT.

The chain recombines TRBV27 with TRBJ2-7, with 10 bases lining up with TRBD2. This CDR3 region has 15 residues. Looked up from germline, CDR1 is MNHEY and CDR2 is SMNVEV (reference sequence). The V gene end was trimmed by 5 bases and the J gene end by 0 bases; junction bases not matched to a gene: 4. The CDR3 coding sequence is TGTGCCAGCAGTCGGCTAGCGGGAGTCTCCTACGAGCAGTACTTC. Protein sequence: CASSRLAGVSYEQYF.

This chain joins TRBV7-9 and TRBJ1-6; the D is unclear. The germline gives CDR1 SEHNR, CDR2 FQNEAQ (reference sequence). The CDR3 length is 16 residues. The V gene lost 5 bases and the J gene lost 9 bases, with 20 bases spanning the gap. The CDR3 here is CASSLGTAPTASPLHF. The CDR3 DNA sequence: TGTGCCAGCAGCCTGGGAACAGCTCCTACGGCTTCACCCCTCCACTTT. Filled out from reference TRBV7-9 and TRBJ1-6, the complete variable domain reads DTGVSQNPRHKITKRGQNVTFRCDPISEHNRLYWYRQTLGQGPEFLTYFQNEAQLEKSRLLSDRFSAERPKGSFSTLEIQRTEQGDSAMYLCASSLGTAPTASPLHFGNGTRLTVT.

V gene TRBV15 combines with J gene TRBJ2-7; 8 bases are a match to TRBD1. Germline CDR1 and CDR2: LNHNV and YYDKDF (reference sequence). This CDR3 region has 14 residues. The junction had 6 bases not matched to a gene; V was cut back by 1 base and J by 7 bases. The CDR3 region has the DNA TGTGCCACCAGCAGAGGGACAGGGCTGAGAGAGCAGTACTTC. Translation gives CATSRGTGLREQYF.

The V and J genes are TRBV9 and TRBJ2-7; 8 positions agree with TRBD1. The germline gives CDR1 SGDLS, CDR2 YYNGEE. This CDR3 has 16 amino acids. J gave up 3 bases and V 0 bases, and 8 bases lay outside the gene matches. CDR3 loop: CASSVAGSGGSYEQYF. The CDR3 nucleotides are TGTGCCAGCAGCGTAGCAGGGTCAGGGGGCAGCTACGAGCAGTACTTC.

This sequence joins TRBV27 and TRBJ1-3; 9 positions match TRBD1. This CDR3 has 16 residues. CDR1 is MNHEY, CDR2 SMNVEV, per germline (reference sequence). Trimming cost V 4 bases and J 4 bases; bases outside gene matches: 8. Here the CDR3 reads CASSSLQGAPGNTIYF. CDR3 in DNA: TGTGCCAGCAGTTCCCTACAGGGGGCGCCCGGAAACACCATATATTTT.

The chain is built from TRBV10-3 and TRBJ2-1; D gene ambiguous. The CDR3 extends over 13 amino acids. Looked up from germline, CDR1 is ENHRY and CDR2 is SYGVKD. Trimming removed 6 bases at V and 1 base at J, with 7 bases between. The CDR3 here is CAIRLESYNEQFF. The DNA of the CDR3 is TGTGCCATCAGATTGGAATCCTACAATGAGCAGTTCTTC.

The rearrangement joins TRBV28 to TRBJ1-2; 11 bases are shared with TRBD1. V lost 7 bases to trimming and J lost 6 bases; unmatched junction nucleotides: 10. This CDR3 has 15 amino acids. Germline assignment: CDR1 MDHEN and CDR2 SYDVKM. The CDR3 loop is CASTAGQGAQDGYTF. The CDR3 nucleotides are TGTGCCAGCACCGCCGGACAGGGGGCGCAGGATGGCTACACCTTC.

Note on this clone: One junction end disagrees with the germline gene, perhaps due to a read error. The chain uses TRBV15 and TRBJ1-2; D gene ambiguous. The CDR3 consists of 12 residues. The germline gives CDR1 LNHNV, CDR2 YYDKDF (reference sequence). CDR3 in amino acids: CATSGELGGYTF. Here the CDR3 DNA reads TGTGCCACCAGCGGAGAGCTGGGTGGCTACACCTTC.

The CDR3: CASSAQGWGNSPLHF. The CDR3 DNA sequence: TGTGCCAGCAGCGCACAGGGGTGGGGTAATTCACCCCTCCACTTT. The gene calls are TRBV5-4 and TRBJ1-6; 7 bases match TRBD1. V gave up 4 bases and J gave up 6 bases; unmatched junction bases: 7. The CDR3 covers 15 residues. Germline CDR1 and CDR2: SGHNT and YYREEE (reference sequence).

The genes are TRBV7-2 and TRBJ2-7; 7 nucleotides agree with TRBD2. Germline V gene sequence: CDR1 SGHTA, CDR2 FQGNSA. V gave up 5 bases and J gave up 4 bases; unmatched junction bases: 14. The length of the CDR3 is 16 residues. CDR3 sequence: CASSGGGGGLNYEQYF. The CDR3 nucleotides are TGTGCCAGCAGCGGGGGGGGAGGAGGCCTGAATTACGAGCAGTACTTC.

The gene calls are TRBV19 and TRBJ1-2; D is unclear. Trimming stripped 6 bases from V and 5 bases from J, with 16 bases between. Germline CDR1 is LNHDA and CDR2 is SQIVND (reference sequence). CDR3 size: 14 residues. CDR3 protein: CASRLFGLEYGYTF. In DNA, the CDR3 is TGTGCCAGTAGATTATTCGGGCTTGAATATGGCTACACCTTC.

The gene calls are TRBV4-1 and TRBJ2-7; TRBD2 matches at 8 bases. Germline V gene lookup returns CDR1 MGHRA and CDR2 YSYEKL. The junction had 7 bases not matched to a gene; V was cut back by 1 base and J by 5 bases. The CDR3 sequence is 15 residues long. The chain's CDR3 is CASSQGTGRANEQYF. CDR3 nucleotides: TGCGCCAGCAGCCAAGGAACCGGGAGGGCCAACGAGCAGTACTTC.

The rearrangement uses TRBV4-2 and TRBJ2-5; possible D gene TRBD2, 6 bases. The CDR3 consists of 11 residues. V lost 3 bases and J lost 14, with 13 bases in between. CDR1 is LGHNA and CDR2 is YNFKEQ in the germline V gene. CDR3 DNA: TGTGCCAGCAGCCAGAGGGACTGGCATTACTTC. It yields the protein CASSQRDWHYF.